The following is a TCR beta chain sequence with its context. Its specificity is not known. The data derive from a study of cytomegalovirus exposure and HLA in healthy donors. Overall study results and limits: Previously analyzed data showed that most TCR beta V segments were productive at a frequency of about 90% or about 30%. The study put some 150 TCR beta chains on its list as cytomegalovirus-associated. It was only CMV serostatus that was available as immune exposure information.

With 60 Vbeta and 13 Jbeta primers, the PCR was carried out. Profiling relied on immunoSEQ multiplex PCR, and the TCRdb table lists in-frame clones only, not all of them. The data show approximately 160,000 clones, with roughly 82% seen just once and more than 1.3% held by the top ten. Samples came from healthy bone marrow donors. Germline V gene sequence: CDR1 SGHRS, CDR2 YFSETQ. V lost 0 bases, J lost 5 bases, and 11 bases lay in between. The CDR3 length is 14 residues. This clonotype was obtained from a girl between 5 and 17 years old in good health and CMV-seropositive. The material sequenced was PBMCs. The V gene is TRBV5-1, the J gene TRBJ1-1, with a possible D match to TRBD1 (5 bases). CDR3 sequence (DNA): TGCGCCAGCAGCTTGGGGTCAGGGTGGACTGAAGCTTTCTTT. Translation gives CASSLGSGWTEAFF.